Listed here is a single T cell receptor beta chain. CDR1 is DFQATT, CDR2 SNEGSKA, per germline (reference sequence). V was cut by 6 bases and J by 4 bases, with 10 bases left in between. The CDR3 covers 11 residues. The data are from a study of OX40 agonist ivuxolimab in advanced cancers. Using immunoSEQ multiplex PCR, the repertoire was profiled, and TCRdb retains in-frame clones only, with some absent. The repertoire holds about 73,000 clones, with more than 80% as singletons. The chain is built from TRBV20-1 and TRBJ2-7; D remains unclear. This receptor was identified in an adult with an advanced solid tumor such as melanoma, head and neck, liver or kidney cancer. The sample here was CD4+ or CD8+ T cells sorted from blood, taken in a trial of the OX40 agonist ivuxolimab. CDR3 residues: CSARKEYEQYF. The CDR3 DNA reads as TGCAGTGCCAGGAAAGAGTACGAGCAGTACTTC.